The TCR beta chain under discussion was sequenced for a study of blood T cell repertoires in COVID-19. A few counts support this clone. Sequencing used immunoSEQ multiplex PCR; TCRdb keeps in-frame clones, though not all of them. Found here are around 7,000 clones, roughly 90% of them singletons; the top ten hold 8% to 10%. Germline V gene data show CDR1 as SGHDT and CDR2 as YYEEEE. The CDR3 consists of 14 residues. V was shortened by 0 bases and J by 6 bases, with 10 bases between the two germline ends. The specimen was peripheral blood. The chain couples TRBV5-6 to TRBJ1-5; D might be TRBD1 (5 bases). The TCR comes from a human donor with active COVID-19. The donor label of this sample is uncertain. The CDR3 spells CASSLAGFGQPQHF. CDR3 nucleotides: TGTGCCAGCAGCTTGGCAGGGTTTGGTCAGCCCCAGCATTTT.